Below, 4 T cell receptor beta chains from the same sample are listed, as sequenced in a study of graft-versus-host responses after intestinal transplantation. Clones were sequenced by immunoSEQ multiplex PCR, and TCRdb holds only the in-frame ones, with some missing. This sample has about 78,000 clones; around 87% occur once, and the top ten carry around 4%. No antigen has been identified for these receptors. This specimen consisted of unstimulated CD8+ T cells sorted from spleen or lymph node cells, obtained before transplant. Receptors originate from a human donor who was the organ donor for an intestinal transplant.

By sample share, this clone is medium-sized. The V and J genes are TRBV4-2 and TRBJ1-1, with D perhaps TRBD1 (5 bases). V was clipped by 6 bases and J by 2 bases, with 16 bases between them. Looked up from germline, CDR1 is LGHNA and CDR2 is YNFKEQ. The CDR3 has 15 residues. This CDR3 reads CASRPTPTENTEAFF. CDR3 coding DNA: TGTGCCAGCAGACCGACCCCGACAGAAAACACTGAAGCTTTCTTT.

The chain has TRBV6-1 and TRBJ1-2; 11 bases line up with TRBD1. There are 15 residues in the CDR3. Germline loops: CDR1 MNHNS, CDR2 SASEGT. V gave up 0 bases and J gave up 4 bases; unmatched junction bases: 1. The CDR3 reads CASSEAGTGGYGYTF. CDR3 sequence (DNA): TGTGCCAGCAGTGAAGCCGGGACAGGGGGCTATGGCTACACCTTC.

This chain connects TRBV6-4 to TRBJ2-1; TRBD1 might be the D (6 bases). The CDR3 loop spans 15 amino acids. Germline loops: CDR1 MRHNA, CDR2 SNTAGT. Between the trimmed V and J ends, which lost 1 base and 2 bases, there was a span of 9 bases. This CDR3 is CASSDWPGAYNEQFF. The DNA of the CDR3 is TGTGCCAGCAGTGACTGGCCAGGGGCCTACAATGAGCAGTTCTTC.

The chain employs TRBV5-4 and TRBJ2-2, with no clear D. Germline-derived CDR1 and CDR2 are SGHNT and YYREEE (reference sequence). This CDR3 region has 14 residues. Deletions cut 3 bases from V and 5 bases from J, with 11 bases between. Here the CDR3 DNA reads TGTGCCAGCAGCTGGGCAGTGGGTACCGGGGAGCTGTTTTTT. Translation: CASSWAVGTGELFF.